Reported below is one T cell receptor (beta chain). These data originate in a study of PD-1 blockade in mismatch repair-deficient tumors. Per the germline V gene, CDR1 is SGHRS and CDR2 is YFSETQ. The germline V and J ends were trimmed by 4 bases and 0 bases, with 14 bases remaining between them. CDR3 length: 16 residues. TCRdb keeps only in-frame clones here, not all; method: immunoSEQ multiplex PCR. The sample contains 120,000 or so clones, 88% of which appear only once. The clonotype was recovered from an adult with mismatch repair-deficient cancer. The input for sequencing was peripheral blood, taken just under 74 weeks after starting pembrolizumab. This chain links TRBV5-1 with TRBJ1-3; weak D call: TRBD1 (6 bases). The CDR3: CASSIGGPSSGNTIYF. The CDR3 nucleotides are TGCGCCAGCAGCATCGGGGGCCCGAGCTCTGGAAACACCATATATTTT.